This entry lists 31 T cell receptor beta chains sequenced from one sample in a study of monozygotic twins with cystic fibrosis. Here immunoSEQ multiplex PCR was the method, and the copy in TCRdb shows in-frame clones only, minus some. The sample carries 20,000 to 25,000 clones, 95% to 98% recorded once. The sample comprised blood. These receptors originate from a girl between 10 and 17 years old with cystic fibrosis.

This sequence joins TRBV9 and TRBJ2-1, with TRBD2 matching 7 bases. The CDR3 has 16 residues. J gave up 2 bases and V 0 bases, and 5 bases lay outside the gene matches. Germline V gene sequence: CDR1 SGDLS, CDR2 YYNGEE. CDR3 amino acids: CASSVGASGAYNEQFF. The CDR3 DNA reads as TGTGCCAGCAGCGTAGGTGCTAGCGGAGCCTACAATGAGCAGTTCTTC.

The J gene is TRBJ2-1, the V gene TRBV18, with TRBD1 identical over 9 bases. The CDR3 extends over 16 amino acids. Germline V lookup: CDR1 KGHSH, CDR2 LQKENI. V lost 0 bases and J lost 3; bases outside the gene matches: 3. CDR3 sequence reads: CASSPPGDRDYNEQFF. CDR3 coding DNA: TGTGCCAGCTCACCACCGGGGGACAGGGACTACAATGAGCAGTTCTTC.

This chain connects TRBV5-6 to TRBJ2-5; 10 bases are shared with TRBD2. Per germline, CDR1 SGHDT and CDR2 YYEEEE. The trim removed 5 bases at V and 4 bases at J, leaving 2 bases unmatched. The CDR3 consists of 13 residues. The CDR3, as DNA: TGTGCCAGCAGTGTAGCGGGAGGAGAGACCCAGTACTTC. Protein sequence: CASSVAGGETQYF.

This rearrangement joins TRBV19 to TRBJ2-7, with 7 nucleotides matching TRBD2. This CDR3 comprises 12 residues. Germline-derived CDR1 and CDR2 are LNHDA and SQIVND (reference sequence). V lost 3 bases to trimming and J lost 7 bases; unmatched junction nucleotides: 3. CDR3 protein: CASSILGGEQYF. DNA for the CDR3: TGTGCCAGTAGTATCCTCGGGGGGGAGCAGTACTTC.

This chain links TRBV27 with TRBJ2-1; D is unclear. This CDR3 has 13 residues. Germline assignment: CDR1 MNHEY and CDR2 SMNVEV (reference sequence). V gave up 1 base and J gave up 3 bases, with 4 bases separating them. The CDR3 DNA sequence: TGTGCCAGCAGTTTATACATCTACAATGAGCAGTTCTTC. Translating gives CASSLYIYNEQFF.

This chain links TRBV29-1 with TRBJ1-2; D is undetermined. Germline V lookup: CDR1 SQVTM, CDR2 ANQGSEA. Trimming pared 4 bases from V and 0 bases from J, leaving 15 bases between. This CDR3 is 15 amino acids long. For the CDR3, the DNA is TGCAGCGTTGGTGTTCCGGGGAAGGCTAACTATGGCTACACCTTC. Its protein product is CSVGVPGKANYGYTF.

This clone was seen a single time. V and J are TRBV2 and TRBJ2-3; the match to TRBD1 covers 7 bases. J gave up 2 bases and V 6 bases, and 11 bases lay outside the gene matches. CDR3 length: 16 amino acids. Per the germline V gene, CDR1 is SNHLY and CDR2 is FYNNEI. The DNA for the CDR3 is TGTGCCAGCAGAAGCCGGACAGGAGATTTCACAGATACGCAGTATTTT. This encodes CASRSRTGDFTDTQYF. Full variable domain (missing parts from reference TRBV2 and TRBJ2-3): EPEVTQTPSHQVTQMGQEVILRCVPISNHLYFYWYRQILGQKVEFLVSFYNNEISEKSEIFDDQFSVERPDGSNFTLKIRSTKLEDSAMYFCASRSRTGDFTDTQYFGPGTRLTVL.

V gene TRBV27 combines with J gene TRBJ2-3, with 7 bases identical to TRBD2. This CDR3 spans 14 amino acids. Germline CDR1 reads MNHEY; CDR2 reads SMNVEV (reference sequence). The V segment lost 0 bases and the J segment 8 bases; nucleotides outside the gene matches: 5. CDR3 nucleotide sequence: TGTGCCAGCAGTTTATCGAGACTAGCATCTACGCAGTATTTT. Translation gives CASSLSRLASTQYF.

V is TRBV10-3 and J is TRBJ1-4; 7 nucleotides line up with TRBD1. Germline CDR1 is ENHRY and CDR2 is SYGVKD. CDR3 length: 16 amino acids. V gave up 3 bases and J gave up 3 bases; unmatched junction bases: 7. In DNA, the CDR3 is TGTGCCATCAGTGATCAAGAGGGGACAGCTAATGAAAAACTGTTTTTT. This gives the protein CAISDQEGTANEKLFF.

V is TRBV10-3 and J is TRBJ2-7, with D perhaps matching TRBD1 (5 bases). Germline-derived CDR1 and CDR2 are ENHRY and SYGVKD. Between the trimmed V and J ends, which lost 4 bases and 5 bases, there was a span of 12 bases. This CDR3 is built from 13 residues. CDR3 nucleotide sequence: TGTGCCATCAGTGGAATTCAGGGCCACGAGCAGTACTTC. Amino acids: CAISGIQGHEQYF.

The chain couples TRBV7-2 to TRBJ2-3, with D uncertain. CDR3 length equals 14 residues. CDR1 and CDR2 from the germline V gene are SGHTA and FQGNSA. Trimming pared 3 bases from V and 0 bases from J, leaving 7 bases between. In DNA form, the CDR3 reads TGTGCCAGCAGCTTCCTGGCTAGCACAGATACGCAGTATTTT. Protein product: CASSFLASTDTQYF.

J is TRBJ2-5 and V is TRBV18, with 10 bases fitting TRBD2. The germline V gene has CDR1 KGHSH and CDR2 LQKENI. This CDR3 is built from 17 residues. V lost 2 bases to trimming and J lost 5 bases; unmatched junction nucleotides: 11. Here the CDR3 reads CASSPYTSGTQAETQYF. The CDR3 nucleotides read TGTGCCAGCTCACCATACACTAGCGGGACTCAAGCGGAGACCCAGTACTTC.

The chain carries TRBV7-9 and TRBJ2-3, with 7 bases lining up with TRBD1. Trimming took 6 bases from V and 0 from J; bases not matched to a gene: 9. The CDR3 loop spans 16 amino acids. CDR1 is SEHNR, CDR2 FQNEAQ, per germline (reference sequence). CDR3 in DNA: TGTGCCAGCAGATCCGACAGGGAAGGGAGCACAGATACGCAGTATTTT. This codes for CASRSDREGSTDTQYF.

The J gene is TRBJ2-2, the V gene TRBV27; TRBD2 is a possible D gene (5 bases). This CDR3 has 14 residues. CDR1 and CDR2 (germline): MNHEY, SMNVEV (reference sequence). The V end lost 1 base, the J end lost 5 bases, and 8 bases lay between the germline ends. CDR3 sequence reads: CASSLLGGTGELFF. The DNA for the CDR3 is TGTGCCAGCAGTTTATTGGGCGGGACCGGGGAGCTGTTTTTT.

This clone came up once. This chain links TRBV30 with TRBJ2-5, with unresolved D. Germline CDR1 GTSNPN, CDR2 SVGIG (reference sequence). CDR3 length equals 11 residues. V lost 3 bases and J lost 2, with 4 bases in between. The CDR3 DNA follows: TGTGCCTGGAGAGGTCAAGAGACCCAGTACTTC. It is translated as CAWRGQETQYF. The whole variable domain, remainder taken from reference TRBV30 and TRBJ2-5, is SQTIHQWPATLVQPVGSPLSLECTVEGTSNPNLYWYRQAAGRGLQLLFYSVGIGQISSEVPQNLSASRPQDRQFILSSKKLLLSDSGFYLCAWRGQETQYFGPGTRLLVL.

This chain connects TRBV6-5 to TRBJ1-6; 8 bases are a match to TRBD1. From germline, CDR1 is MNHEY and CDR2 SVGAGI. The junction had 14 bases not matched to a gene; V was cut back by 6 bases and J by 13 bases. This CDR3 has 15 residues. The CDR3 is CASRSGQGGNRPLHF. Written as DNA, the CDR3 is TGTGCCAGCAGAAGCGGACAGGGAGGGAATCGGCCCCTCCACTTT.

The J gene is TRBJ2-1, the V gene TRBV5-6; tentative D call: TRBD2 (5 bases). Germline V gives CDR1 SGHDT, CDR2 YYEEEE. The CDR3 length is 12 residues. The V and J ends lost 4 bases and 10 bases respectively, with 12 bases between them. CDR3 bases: TGTGCCAGCAGCACCCAGTCGGGGGAGCAGTTCTTC. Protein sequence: CASSTQSGEQFF.

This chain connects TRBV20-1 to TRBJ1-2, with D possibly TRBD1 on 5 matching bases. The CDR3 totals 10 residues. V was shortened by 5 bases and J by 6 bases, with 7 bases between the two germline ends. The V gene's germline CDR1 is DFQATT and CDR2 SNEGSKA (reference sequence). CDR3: CSAQGDGYTF. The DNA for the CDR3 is TGCAGTGCTCAAGGGGATGGCTACACCTTC.

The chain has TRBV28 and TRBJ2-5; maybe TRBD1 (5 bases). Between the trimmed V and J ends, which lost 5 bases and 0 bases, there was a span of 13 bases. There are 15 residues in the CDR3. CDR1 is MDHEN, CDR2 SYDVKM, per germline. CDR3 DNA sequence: TGTGCCAGCAGTGGGGCAGGTCATGACCAAGAGACCCAGTACTTC. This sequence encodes CASSGAGHDQETQYF.

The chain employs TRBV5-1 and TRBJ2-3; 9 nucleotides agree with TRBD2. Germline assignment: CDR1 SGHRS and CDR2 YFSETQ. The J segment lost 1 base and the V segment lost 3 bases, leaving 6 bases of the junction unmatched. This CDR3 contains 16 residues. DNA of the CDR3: TGCGCCAGCAGCTCCCTTAGCGGGAGCGGCACAGATACGCAGTATTTT. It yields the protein CASSSLSGSGTDTQYF. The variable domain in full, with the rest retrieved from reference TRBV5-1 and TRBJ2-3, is KAGVTQTPRYLIKTRGQQVTLSCSPISGHRSVSWYQQTPGQGLQFLFEYFSETQRNKGNFPGRFSGRQFSNSRSEMNVSTLELGDSALYLCASSSLSGSGTDTQYFGPGTRLTVL.

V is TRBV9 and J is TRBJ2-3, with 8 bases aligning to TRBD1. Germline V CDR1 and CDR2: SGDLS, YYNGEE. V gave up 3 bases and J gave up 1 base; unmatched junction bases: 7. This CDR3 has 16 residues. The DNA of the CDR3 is TGTGCCAGCAGCGCCTGGACAGGGTCTGGCACAGATACGCAGTATTTT. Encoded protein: CASSAWTGSGTDTQYF.

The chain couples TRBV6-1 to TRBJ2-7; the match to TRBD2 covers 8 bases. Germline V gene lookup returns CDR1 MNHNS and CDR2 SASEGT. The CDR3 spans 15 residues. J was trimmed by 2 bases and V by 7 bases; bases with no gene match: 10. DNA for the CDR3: TGTGCCAGCACCAAGGAGACGGGAGGGACCTACGAGCAGTACTTC. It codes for CASTKETGGTYEQYF.

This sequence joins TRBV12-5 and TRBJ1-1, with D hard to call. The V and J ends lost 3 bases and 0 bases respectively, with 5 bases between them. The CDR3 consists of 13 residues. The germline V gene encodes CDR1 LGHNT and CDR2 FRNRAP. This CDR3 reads CASGFGLNTEAFF. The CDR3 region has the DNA TGTGCTAGTGGTTTTGGACTGAACACTGAAGCTTTCTTT. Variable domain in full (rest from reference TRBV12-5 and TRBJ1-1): DARVTQTPRHKVTEMGQEVTMRCQPILGHNTVFWYRQTMMQGLELLAYFRNRAPLDDSGMPKDRFSAEMPDATLATLKIQPSEPRDSAVYFCASGFGLNTEAFFGQGTRLTVV.

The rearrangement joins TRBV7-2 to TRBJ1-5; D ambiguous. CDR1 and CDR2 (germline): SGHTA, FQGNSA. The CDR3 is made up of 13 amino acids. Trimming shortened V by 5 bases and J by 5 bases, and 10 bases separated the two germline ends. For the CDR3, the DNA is TGTGCCAGCAGCCGCTGGGCAGATCAGCCCCAGCATTTT. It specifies CASSRWADQPQHF.

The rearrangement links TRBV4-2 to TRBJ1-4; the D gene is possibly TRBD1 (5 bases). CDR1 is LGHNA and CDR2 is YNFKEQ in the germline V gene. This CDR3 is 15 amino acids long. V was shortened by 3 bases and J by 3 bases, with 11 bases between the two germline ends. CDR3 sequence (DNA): TGTGCCAGCAGCCATCCCAGGGTCTCTAATGAAAAACTGTTTTTT. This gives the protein CASSHPRVSNEKLFF.

CDR3 sequence reads: CASSTGPGAQERNTEAFF. The CDR3 DNA sequence: TGTGCCAGCAGTACCGGGCCGGGGGCTCAAGAGCGGAACACTGAAGCTTTCTTT. The chain is built from TRBV27 and TRBJ1-1; TRBD1 might be the D (6 bases). Germline values: CDR1 MNHEY, CDR2 SMNVEV (reference sequence). The CDR3 runs to 18 residues. V lost 5 bases and J 1 base, leaving 23 bases between the germline ends.

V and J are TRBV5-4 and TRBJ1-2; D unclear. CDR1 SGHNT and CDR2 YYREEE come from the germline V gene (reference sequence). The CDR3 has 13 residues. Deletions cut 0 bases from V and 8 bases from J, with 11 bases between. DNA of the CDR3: TGTGCCAGCAGCTTGGAAGGAGCCAGAGGCTACACCTTC. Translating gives CASSLEGARGYTF.

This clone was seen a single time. In DNA form, the CDR3 reads TGCAGCGTTCTGGGGTGGGACAGGGCAAACGAGCAGTACTTC. This encodes CSVLGWDRANEQYF. J is TRBJ2-7 and V is TRBV29-1; 9 bases match TRBD1. V lost 5 bases to trimming and J lost 5 bases; unmatched junction nucleotides: 10. There are 14 residues in the CDR3. Germline CDR1 SQVTM, CDR2 ANQGSEA.

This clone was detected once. CDR3 residues: CASSLTALNTEAFF. CDR3 DNA sequence: TGTGCCAGCAGCCTGACGGCTTTGAACACTGAAGCTTTCTTT. The chain has TRBV6-5 and TRBJ1-1; D is unresolved. With 6 bases removed from V and 0 bases from J, the gap between germline ends came to 11 bases. Germline V gene data show CDR1 as MNHEY and CDR2 as SVGAGI. The CDR3 contains 14 residues.

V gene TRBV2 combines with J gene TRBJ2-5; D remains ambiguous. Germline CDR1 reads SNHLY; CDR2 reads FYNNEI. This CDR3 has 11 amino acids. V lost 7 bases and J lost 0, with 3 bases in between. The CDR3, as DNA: TGTGCCAGCACATACCAAGAGACCCAGTACTTC. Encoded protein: CASTYQETQYF. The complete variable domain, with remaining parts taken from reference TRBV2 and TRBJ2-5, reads EPEVTQTPSHQVTQMGQEVILRCVPISNHLYFYWYRQILGQKVEFLVSFYNNEISEKSEIFDDQFSVERPDGSNFTLKIRSTKLEDSAMYFCASTYQETQYFGPGTRLLVL.

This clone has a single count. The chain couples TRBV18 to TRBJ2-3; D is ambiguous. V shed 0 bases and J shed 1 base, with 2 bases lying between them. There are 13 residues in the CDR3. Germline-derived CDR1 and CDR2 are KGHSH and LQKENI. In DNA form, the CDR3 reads TGTGCCAGCTCACCACCGGGCACAGATACGCAGTATTTT. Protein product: CASSPPGTDTQYF.